The 32 T cell receptor beta chains reported below all come from one sample, sequenced in a study of T cell responses to AZD1222 COVID-19 vaccine. The repertoire was sequenced with immunoSEQ multiplex PCR; TCRdb's copy has only in-frame clones and lacks some. The sample contains approximately 100,000 clones, around nine tenths of which appear only once. The specimen comprised peripheral blood, sampled 28 days after the second AZD1222 dose. The receptors here all came from an adult who received the AZD1222 COVID-19 vaccine.

The chain couples TRBV28 to TRBJ1-2, with 7 nucleotides matching TRBD1. The CDR3 sequence is 14 residues long. Trimming cost V 5 bases and J 8 bases; bases outside gene matches: 11. Germline assignment: CDR1 MDHEN and CDR2 SYDVKM. Here the CDR3 DNA reads TGTGCCAGCAGTATCCCGGGACAGACAGGGGGCTACACCTTC. Its translation is CASSIPGQTGGYTF.

The V and J genes are TRBV5-5 and TRBJ2-1; D is unresolved. Trimming removed 2 bases from V and 0 bases from J, with 9 bases in between. The germline CDR1 and CDR2 sequences are SGHKS and YYEKEE (reference sequence). This CDR3 is built from 15 residues. The CDR3 DNA reads TGTGCCAGCAGCTTAGACTTGAGCTCCTACAATGAGCAGTTCTTC. This gives the protein CASSLDLSSYNEQFF.

The CDR3: CASSLISPVKFF. The CDR3 DNA reads TGTGCCAGCAGCTTAATATCTCCCGTTAAGTTCTTC. V and J are TRBV7-2 and TRBJ2-1, with no clear D. From germline, CDR1 is SGHTA and CDR2 FQGNSA. This CDR3 has 12 amino acids. The V gene lost 2 bases and the J gene lost 14 bases, with 13 bases spanning the gap. Variable domain in full (rest from reference TRBV7-2 and TRBJ2-1): GAGVSQSPSNKVTEKGKDVELRCDPISGHTALYWYRQSLGQGLEFLIYFQGNSAPDKSGLPSDRFSAERTGGSVSTLTIQRTQQEDSAVYLCASSLISPVKFFGPGTRLTVL.

The sample holds a few counts of this clone. The chain couples TRBV20-1 to TRBJ1-3; D is undetermined. V was clipped by 3 bases and J by 2 bases, with 5 bases between them. CDR3 length: 12 amino acids. Germline assignment: CDR1 DFQATT and CDR2 SNEGSKA (reference sequence). CDR3 region: CSASTAGNTIYF. Here the CDR3 DNA reads TGCAGTGCTAGTACAGCTGGAAACACCATATATTTT.

The genes are TRBV30 and TRBJ1-1; 7 bases map to TRBD1. Germline assignment: CDR1 GTSNPN and CDR2 SVGIG (reference sequence). V gave up 5 bases and J gave up 6 bases; unmatched junction bases: 6. This CDR3 region has 12 residues. CDR3 DNA sequence: TGTGCCTGGGTCGGGACAGCAGCTGAAGCTTTCTTT. This gives the protein CAWVGTAAEAFF.

V gene TRBV5-4 combines with J gene TRBJ2-1, with TRBD2 identical over 10 bases. The CDR3 sequence is 15 residues long. Germline V CDR1 and CDR2: SGHNT, YYREEE (reference sequence). J was trimmed by 8 bases and V by 4 bases; bases with no gene match: 9. The CDR3 DNA sequence: TGTGCCAGCAGCCCTAGCGGGAGAGGGATCTATGAGCAGTTCTTC. It specifies CASSPSGRGIYEQFF.

V gene TRBV5-4 combines with J gene TRBJ2-7; TRBD1 matches at 8 bases. The V and J ends lost 0 bases and 0 bases, in that order; junction bases with no gene match: 5. There are 16 residues in the CDR3. Germline CDR1 is SGHNT and CDR2 is YYREEE (reference sequence). The CDR3 region is CASSLGPDRASYEQYF. In DNA, the CDR3 is TGTGCCAGCAGCTTGGGCCCGGACAGGGCCTCCTACGAGCAGTACTTC.

This clone is a singleton in its sample. The V gene is TRBV6-1, the J gene TRBJ2-2; TRBD2 agrees at 7 bases. Germline CDR1 MNHNS, CDR2 SASEGT. This CDR3 has 15 amino acids. The J segment lost 1 base and the V segment lost 3 bases, leaving 2 bases of the junction unmatched. This CDR3 reads CASSDAGVNTGELFF. CDR3 bases: TGTGCCAGCAGTGACGCGGGAGTGAACACCGGGGAGCTGTTTTTT.

V usage is TRBV28 and J usage is TRBJ1-4; no clear D gene. CDR1 is MDHEN and CDR2 is SYDVKM in the germline V gene. This CDR3 is 12 amino acids long. The V gene lost 3 bases and the J gene lost 13 bases, with 12 bases spanning the gap. The CDR3, as DNA: TGTGCCAGCAGTTTTTACGGCCAAGGACTGTTTTTT. Its protein is CASSFYGQGLFF.

The chain has TRBV5-1 and TRBJ1-3; D gene uncertain. Trimming removed 1 base at V and 1 base at J, with 9 bases between. The CDR3 has 15 residues. The V gene's germline CDR1 is SGHRS and CDR2 YFSETQ. The DNA of the CDR3 is TGCGCCAGCAGCTTGACGACATTTTCTGGAAACACCATATATTTT. Residues: CASSLTTFSGNTIYF.

The V and J genes are TRBV29-1 and TRBJ2-1; D is ambiguous. CDR1 SQVTM and CDR2 ANQGSEA come from the germline V gene. The CDR3 runs 13 residues. V was cut by 4 bases and J by 3 bases, with 10 bases left in between. The CDR3 DNA is TGCAGCGTTGCTGAACCCTTCTACAATGAGCAGTTCTTC. The encoded protein is CSVAEPFYNEQFF.

This chain connects TRBV7-9 to TRBJ2-1; D uncertain. The length of the CDR3 is 11 residues. From germline, CDR1 is SEHNR and CDR2 FQNEAQ (reference sequence). Deletions cut 1 base from V and 5 bases from J, with 0 bases between. CDR3 region: CASSLDNEQFF. CDR3 DNA sequence: TGTGCCAGCAGCTTAGACAATGAGCAGTTCTTC.

The rearrangement joins TRBV19 to TRBJ1-3; tentative D call: TRBD1 (6 bases). CDR3 length: 15 residues. Germline CDR1 LNHDA, CDR2 SQIVND (reference sequence). V was shortened by 10 bases and J by 2 bases, with 18 bases between the two germline ends. As DNA, the CDR3 is TGTGCCACTTCACAGGGTACGGTCCCTGGAAACACCATATATTTT. Translation: CATSQGTVPGNTIYF.

As DNA, the CDR3 is TGTGCCAGCAGTGAAGGAAGCGGTGGCTCCTACGAGCAGTACTTC. Amino acid sequence: CASSEGSGGSYEQYF. V usage is TRBV6-1 and J usage is TRBJ2-7, with D possibly being TRBD2 (5 bases). The V gene lost 1 base and the J gene lost 0 bases, with 10 bases spanning the gap. This CDR3 region has 15 residues. Germline V gene lookup returns CDR1 MNHNS and CDR2 SASEGT.

This clone was detected only once. This chain connects TRBV5-1 to TRBJ1-4; TRBD1 aligns across 9 bases. From germline, CDR1 is SGHRS and CDR2 YFSETQ. The CDR3 is 14 residues long. V lost 3 bases and J lost 7; bases outside the gene matches: 4. The CDR3 coding sequence is TGCGCCAGCAGCTCGACAGGGGGTATTGAAAAACTGTTTTTT. This encodes CASSSTGGIEKLFF.

This sequence joins TRBV5-1 and TRBJ2-2, with 11 positions matching TRBD2. The length of the CDR3 is 18 residues. Trimming cost V 1 base and J 1 base; bases outside gene matches: 6. Germline loops: CDR1 SGHRS, CDR2 YFSETQ. The CDR3 DNA reads TGCGCCAGCAGCTTGAGCCTAGCGGGAGGTAAGAACACCGGGGAGCTGTTTTTT. Encoded protein: CASSLSLAGGKNTGELFF.

The V call is TRBV27, the J call TRBJ2-1, with 16 bases that match TRBD2. Germline assignment: CDR1 MNHEY and CDR2 SMNVEV (reference sequence). The CDR3 runs 18 residues. After removal of 5 bases from V and 7 bases from J, the junction contained 11 bases not matched to a gene. The CDR3 is CASSPGTSGRAVWNEQFF. CDR3 nucleotide sequence: TGTGCCAGCAGTCCTGGGACTAGCGGGAGGGCCGTTTGGAATGAGCAGTTCTTC.

The chain employs TRBV27 and TRBJ1-4; TRBD1 agrees at 7 bases. V lost 5 bases, J lost 3 bases, and 6 bases stayed unmatched. The V gene's germline CDR1 is MNHEY and CDR2 SMNVEV (reference sequence). The length of the CDR3 is 15 residues. The CDR3 protein is CASSPDRVPNEKLFF. The CDR3 coding sequence is TGTGCCAGCAGTCCAGACAGGGTGCCTAATGAAAAACTGTTTTTT.

The CDR3 DNA sequence: TGCGCCAGCAGCCGAGACCTAGCTGCGGGAGCAATCATCGAGCAGTACTTC. Protein sequence: CASSRDLAAGAIIEQYF. The chain uses TRBV4-3 and TRBJ2-7, with TRBD2 matching over 7 bases. After removal of 4 bases from V and 6 bases from J, the junction contained 18 bases not matched to a gene. From germline, CDR1 is LGHNA and CDR2 YSLEER. This CDR3 comprises 17 residues.

The chain links TRBV2 to TRBJ1-6, with TRBD1 matching 7 bases. This CDR3 has 15 amino acids. With 6 bases clipped from V and 5 bases from J, the junction kept 7 bases outside the gene matches. Germline CDR1 is SNHLY and CDR2 is FYNNEI. The CDR3 DNA is TGTGCCAGCAGCCTACAGGGGATCGATAATTCACCCCTCCACTTT. Translating it yields CASSLQGIDNSPLHF.

This clone is a singleton in its sample. J is TRBJ1-3 and V is TRBV28; a possible D gene is TRBD1 (6 bases). This CDR3 region has 15 residues. Trimming took 2 bases from V and 1 from J, leaving 9 bases between them. Germline CDR1 reads MDHEN; CDR2 reads SYDVKM. The DNA for the CDR3 is TGTGCCAGCAGTTTAGCACAGGGTTCTGGAAACACCATATATTTT. This gives the protein CASSLAQGSGNTIYF.

This sequence joins TRBV6-5 and TRBJ2-1; D possibly corresponds to TRBD2 (6 bases). Looked up from germline, CDR1 is MNHEY and CDR2 is SVGAGI. V dropped 7 bases and J dropped 4 bases, with 8 bases sitting between them. This CDR3 contains 12 residues. CDR3 loop: CASKEGYNEQFF. DNA for the CDR3: TGTGCCAGCAAGGAGGGGTACAATGAGCAGTTCTTC.

The CDR3 nucleotides are TGTGCCAGCTCCAAGCGGGACTACAATGAGCAGTTCTTC. Translation: CASSKRDYNEQFF. The V gene is TRBV18, the J gene TRBJ2-1; 7 bases are a match to TRBD2. This CDR3 contains 13 residues. V trimming: 6 bases; J trimming: 3 bases; junction bases outside the gene matches: 2. CDR1 and CDR2 from the germline V gene are KGHSH and LQKENI.

V and J are TRBV5-1 and TRBJ2-2; 15 nucleotides agree with TRBD2. The germline V gene has CDR1 SGHRS and CDR2 YFSETQ. This CDR3 is 18 amino acids long. Unmatched junction bases numbered 7, after V lost 0 bases and J lost 7 bases. CDR3 DNA sequence: TGCGCCAGCAGCTTGGGGACTAGCGGGAGGGCCAACGGCGGGGAGCTGTTTTTT. Protein sequence: CASSLGTSGRANGGELFF.

The chain couples TRBV7-8 to TRBJ1-4, with D hard to call. The CDR3 is 13 residues long. CDR1 SGHVS and CDR2 FQNEAQ come from the germline V gene. Trimming took 6 bases from V and 6 from J, leaving 11 bases between them. CDR3 protein: CASRSNMDEKLFF. DNA of the CDR3: TGTGCCAGCAGATCTAATATGGATGAAAAACTGTTTTTT.

The chain has TRBV19 and TRBJ2-7, with D possibly matching TRBD2 (5 bases). This CDR3 has 13 residues. Germline V gene data show CDR1 as LNHDA and CDR2 as SQIVND (reference sequence). V was shortened by 5 bases and J by 5 bases, with 13 bases between the two germline ends. The CDR3 region has the DNA TGTGCCAGTAGTCTCGAGGGCTTCAACGAGCAGTACTTC. Its translation is CASSLEGFNEQYF.

The chain couples TRBV28 to TRBJ1-2; D remains unclear. V was cut by 5 bases and J by 8 bases, with 12 bases left in between. CDR1 is MDHEN, CDR2 SYDVKM, per germline. The CDR3 is made up of 12 amino acids. CDR3 nucleotides: TGTGCCAGCAGTGCTCCGGTGGGGGGCTACACCTTC. Translated, it gives CASSAPVGGYTF.

The rearrangement joins TRBV28 to TRBJ1-2, with D maybe TRBD1 (5 bases). Germline-derived CDR1 and CDR2 are MDHEN and SYDVKM. The CDR3 has 14 amino acids. V was clipped by 8 bases and J by 7 bases, with 20 bases between them. Written as DNA, the CDR3 is TGTGCCAGCTCTTTCATGAGGGGTACTGGTGGCTACACCTTC. Amino acids: CASSFMRGTGGYTF.

The chain combines TRBV5-5 with TRBJ1-2; D is undetermined. V lost 5 bases and J 1 base, leaving 15 bases between the germline ends. CDR3 length: 15 residues. Per the germline V gene, CDR1 is SGHKS and CDR2 is YYEKEE (reference sequence). The CDR3, as DNA: TGTGCCAGCAGTCTTTCCTCCTCCATTAACTATGGCTACACCTTC. It translates to CASSLSSSINYGYTF.

The chain uses TRBV5-6 and TRBJ1-5; TRBD1 is a possible D gene (6 bases). V gave up 2 bases and J gave up 5 bases, with 14 bases separating them. Looked up from germline, CDR1 is SGHDT and CDR2 is YYEEEE. This CDR3 spans 15 amino acids. CDR3 sequence reads: CASSFKSRGDQPQHF. The CDR3 DNA follows: TGTGCCAGCAGCTTTAAGTCTAGGGGGGATCAGCCCCAGCATTTT.

The chain links TRBV15 to TRBJ1-4; a possible D gene is TRBD1 (5 bases). The CDR3 consists of 15 residues. Germline loops: CDR1 LNHNV, CDR2 YYDKDF (reference sequence). V shed 2 bases and J shed 5 bases, with 12 bases lying between them. In DNA form, the CDR3 reads TGTGCCACCAGCAGACCCGGGACTGGGAATGAAAAACTGTTTTTT. It translates to CATSRPGTGNEKLFF.

V and J are TRBV29-1 and TRBJ2-1, with TRBD2 matching 8 bases. The V segment lost 7 bases and the J segment 3 bases; nucleotides outside the gene matches: 8. This CDR3 is 14 amino acids long. Germline lookup yields CDR1 SQVTM and CDR2 ANQGSEA. In DNA form, the CDR3 reads TGCAGCGGTTACGGGAGGGCCGGCTACAATGAGCAGTTCTTC. Translating it yields CSGYGRAGYNEQFF.